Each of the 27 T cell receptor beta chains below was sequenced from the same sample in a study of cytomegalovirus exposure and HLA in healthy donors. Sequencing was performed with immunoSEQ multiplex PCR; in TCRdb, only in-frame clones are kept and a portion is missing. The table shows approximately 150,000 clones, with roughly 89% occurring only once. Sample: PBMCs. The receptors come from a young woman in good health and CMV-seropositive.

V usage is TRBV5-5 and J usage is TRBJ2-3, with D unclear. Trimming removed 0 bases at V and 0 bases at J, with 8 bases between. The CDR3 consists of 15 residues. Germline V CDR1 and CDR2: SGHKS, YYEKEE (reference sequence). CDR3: CASSLAGGSTDTQYF. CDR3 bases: TGTGCCAGCAGCTTGGCCGGCGGAAGCACAGATACGCAGTATTTT.

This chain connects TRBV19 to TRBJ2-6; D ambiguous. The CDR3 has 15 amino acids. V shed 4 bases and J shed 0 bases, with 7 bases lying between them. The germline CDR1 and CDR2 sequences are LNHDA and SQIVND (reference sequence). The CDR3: CASSTTSSGANVLTF. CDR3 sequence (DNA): TGTGCCAGTAGTACAACAAGCTCTGGGGCCAACGTCCTGACTTTC.

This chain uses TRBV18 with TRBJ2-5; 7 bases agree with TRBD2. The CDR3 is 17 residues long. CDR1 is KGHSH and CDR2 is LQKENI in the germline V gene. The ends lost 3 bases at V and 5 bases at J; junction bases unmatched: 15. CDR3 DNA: TGTGCCAGCTCACCCCGAATCGGGGGGACGCGGGAGGAGACCCAGTACTTC. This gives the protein CASSPRIGGTREETQYF.

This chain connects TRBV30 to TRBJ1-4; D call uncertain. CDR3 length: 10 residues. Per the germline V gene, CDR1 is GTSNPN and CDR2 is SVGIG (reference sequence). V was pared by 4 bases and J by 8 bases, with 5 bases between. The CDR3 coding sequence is TGTGCCTGGAAGAGGGAAAAACTGTTTTTT. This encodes CAWKREKLFF.

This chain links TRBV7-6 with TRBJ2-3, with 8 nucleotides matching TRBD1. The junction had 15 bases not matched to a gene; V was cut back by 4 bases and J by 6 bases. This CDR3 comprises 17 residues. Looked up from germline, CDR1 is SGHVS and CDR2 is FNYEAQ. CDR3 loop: CASSSALRTGSQDTQYF. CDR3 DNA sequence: TGTGCCAGCAGCTCCGCCCTCCGGACAGGGTCACAGGATACGCAGTATTTT.

CDR3 loop: CASSPGWGQGGDTQYF. CDR3 coding DNA: TGTGCCAGCAGCCCCGGATGGGGACAGGGAGGTGATACGCAGTATTTT. This chain uses TRBV5-8 with TRBJ2-3; 9 bases match TRBD1. J lost 6 bases, V lost 4 bases, and 12 bases had no gene match. Germline loops: CDR1 SGHTS, CDR2 YDEGEE. CDR3 length: 16 amino acids.

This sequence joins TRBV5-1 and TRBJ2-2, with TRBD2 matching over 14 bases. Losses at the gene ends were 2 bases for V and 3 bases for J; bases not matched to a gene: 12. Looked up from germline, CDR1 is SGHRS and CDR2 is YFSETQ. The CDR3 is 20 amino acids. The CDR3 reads CASSFPLTSGRAPDTGELFF. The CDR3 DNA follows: TGCGCCAGCAGCTTCCCGCTGACTAGCGGGAGGGCCCCTGACACCGGGGAGCTGTTTTTT.

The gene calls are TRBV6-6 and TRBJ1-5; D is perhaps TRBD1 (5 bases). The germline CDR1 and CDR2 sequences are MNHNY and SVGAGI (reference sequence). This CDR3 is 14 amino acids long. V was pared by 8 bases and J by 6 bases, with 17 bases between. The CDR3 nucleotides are TGTGCCAGCGGAGACAGTGCACTCAGTCAGCCCCAGCATTTT. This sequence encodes CASGDSALSQPQHF.

CDR3 sequence reads: CASSLRATTDTQYF. The CDR3 bases are TGTGCCAGCAGCTTACGCGCAACCACAGATACGCAGTATTTT. The rearrangement joins TRBV7-9 to TRBJ2-3, with D hard to call. CDR3 length: 14 residues. The V gene lost 2 bases and the J gene lost 2 bases, with 8 bases spanning the gap. Germline loops: CDR1 SEHNR, CDR2 FQNEAQ (reference sequence). The full variable domain, rest sourced from reference TRBV7-9 and TRBJ2-3, is DTGVSQNPRHKITKRGQNVTFRCDPISEHNRLYWYRQTLGQGPEFLTYFQNEAQLEKSRLLSDRFSAERPKGSFSTLEIQRTEQGDSAMYLCASSLRATTDTQYFGPGTRLTVL.

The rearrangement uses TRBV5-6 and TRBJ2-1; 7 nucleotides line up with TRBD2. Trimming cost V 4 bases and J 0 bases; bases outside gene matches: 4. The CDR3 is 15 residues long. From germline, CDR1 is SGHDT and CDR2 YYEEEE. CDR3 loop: CASSSGVSSYNEQFF. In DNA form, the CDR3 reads TGTGCCAGCAGCAGCGGGGTTAGCTCCTACAATGAGCAGTTCTTC.

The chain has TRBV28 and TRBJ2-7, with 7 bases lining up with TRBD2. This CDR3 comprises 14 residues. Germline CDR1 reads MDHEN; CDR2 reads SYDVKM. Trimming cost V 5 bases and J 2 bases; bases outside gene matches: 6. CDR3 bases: TGTGCCAGCAGTCCCCAGGCGGGGGCCTACGAGCAGTACTTC. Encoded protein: CASSPQAGAYEQYF.

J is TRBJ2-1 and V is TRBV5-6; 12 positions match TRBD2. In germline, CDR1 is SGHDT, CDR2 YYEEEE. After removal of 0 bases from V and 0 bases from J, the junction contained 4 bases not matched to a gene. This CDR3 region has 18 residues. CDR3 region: CASSLDLAGGGSYNEQFF. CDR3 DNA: TGTGCCAGCAGCTTGGATCTAGCGGGAGGGGGCTCCTACAATGAGCAGTTCTTC.

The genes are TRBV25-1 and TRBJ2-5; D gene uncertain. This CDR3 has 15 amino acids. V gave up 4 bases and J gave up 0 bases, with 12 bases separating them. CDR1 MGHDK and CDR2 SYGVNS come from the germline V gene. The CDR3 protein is CASSAIDTYQETQYF. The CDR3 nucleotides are TGTGCCAGCAGTGCAATCGACACCTACCAAGAGACCCAGTACTTC.

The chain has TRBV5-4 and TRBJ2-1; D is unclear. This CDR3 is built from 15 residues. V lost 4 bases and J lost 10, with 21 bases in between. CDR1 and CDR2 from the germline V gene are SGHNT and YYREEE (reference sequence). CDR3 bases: TGTGCCAGCAGCCCCGGTATCGGCCTGGGCGTGGAGCAGTTCTTC. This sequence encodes CASSPGIGLGVEQFF.

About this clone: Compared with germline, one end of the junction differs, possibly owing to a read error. For the CDR3, the DNA is TGTGTCAGCAGCCTGCAGGGGTTGGGGGCGAATGAGCAGTTCTTC. Its translation: CVSSLQGLGANEQFF. The J gene is TRBJ2-1, the V gene TRBV13, with a possible D match to TRBD1 (6 bases). The germline gives CDR1 PRHDT, CDR2 FYEKMQ (reference sequence). CDR3 length equals 15 residues. Looking up the rest from reference TRBV13 and TRBJ2-1 gives the full variable domain: AAGVIQSPRHLIKEKRETATLKCYPIPRHDTVYWYQQGPGQDPQFLISFYEKMQSDKGSIPDRFSAQQFSDYHSELNMSSLELGDSALYFCVSSLQGLGANEQFFGPGTRLTVL.

CDR3 amino acids: CASSLYLGTANTEAFF. The CDR3 nucleotides read TGTGCCAGCAGCTTGTACCTCGGGACAGCGAACACTGAAGCTTTCTTT. The J gene is TRBJ1-1, the V gene TRBV5-6, with 7 bases identical to TRBD1. The CDR3 is 16 residues long. CDR1 and CDR2 (germline): SGHDT, YYEEEE. The trim removed 1 base at V and 1 base at J, leaving 7 bases unmatched.

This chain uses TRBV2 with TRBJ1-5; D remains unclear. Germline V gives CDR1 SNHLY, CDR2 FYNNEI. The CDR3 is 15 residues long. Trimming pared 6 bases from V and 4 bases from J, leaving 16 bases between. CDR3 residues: CASRSESYSNQPQHF. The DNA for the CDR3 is TGTGCCAGCAGATCAGAATCATACAGTAATCAGCCCCAGCATTTT.

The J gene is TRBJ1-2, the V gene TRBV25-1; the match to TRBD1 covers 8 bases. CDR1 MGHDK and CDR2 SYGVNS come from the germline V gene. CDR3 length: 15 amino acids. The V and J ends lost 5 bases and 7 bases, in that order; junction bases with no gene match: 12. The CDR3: CASSPTPDRDTGYTF. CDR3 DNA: TGTGCCAGCAGTCCCACTCCGGACAGGGATACTGGCTACACCTTC.

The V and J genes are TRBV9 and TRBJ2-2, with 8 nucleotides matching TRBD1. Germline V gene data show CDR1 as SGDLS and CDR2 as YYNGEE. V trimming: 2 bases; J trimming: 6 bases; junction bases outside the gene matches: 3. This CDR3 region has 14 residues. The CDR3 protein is CASSVGTGPGELFF. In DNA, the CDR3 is TGTGCCAGCAGCGTCGGGACAGGCCCCGGGGAGCTGTTTTTT.

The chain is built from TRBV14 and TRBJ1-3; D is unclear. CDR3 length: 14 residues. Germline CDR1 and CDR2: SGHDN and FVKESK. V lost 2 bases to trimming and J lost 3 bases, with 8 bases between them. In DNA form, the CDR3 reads TGTGCCAGCAGCCAATCTAGAGGTGGAAACACCATATATTTT. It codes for CASSQSRGGNTIYF.

This CDR3 reads CASQNTGTGGYEQYF. Written as DNA, the CDR3 is TGTGCCAGTCAAAACACCGGGACAGGGGGCTACGAGCAGTACTTC. The chain employs TRBV6-6 and TRBJ2-7; 11 bases are shared with TRBD1. Germline CDR1 reads MNHNY; CDR2 reads SVGAGI (reference sequence). V lost 9 bases to trimming and J lost 3 bases; unmatched junction nucleotides: 10. The length of the CDR3 is 15 residues.

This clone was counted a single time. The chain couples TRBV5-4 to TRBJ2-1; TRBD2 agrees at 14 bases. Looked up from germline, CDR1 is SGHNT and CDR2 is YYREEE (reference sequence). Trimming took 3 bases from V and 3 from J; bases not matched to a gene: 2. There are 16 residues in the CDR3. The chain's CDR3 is CASSSGLAGVYNEQFF. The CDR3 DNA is TGTGCCAGCAGCTCGGGACTAGCGGGAGTCTACAATGAGCAGTTCTTC.

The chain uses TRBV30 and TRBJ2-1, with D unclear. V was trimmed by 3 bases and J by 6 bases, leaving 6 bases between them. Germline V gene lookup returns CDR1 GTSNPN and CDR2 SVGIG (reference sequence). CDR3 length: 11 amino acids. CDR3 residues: CAWRSLNEQFF. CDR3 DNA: TGTGCCTGGAGAAGCCTCAATGAGCAGTTCTTC.

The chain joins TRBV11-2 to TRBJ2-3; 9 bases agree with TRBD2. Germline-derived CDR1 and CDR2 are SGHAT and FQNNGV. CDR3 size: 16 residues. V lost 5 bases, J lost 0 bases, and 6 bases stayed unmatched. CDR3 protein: CASSRRTSVSTDTQYF. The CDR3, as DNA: TGTGCCAGCAGCCGCCGGACTAGCGTTAGCACAGATACGCAGTATTTT.

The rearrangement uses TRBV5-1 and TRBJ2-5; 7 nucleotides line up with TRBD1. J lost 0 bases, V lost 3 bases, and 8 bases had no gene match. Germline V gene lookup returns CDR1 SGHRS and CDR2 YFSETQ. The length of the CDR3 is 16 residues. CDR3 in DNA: TGCGCCAGCAGCTCCAGACAGGGTGGAAACCAAGAGACCCAGTACTTC. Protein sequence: CASSSRQGGNQETQYF.

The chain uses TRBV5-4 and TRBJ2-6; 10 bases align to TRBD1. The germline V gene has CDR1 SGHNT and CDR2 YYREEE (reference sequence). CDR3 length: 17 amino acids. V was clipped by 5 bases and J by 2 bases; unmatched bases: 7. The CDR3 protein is CASSSGQGEAGANVLTF. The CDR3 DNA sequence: TGTGCCAGCAGTTCCGGACAGGGGGAAGCTGGGGCCAACGTCCTGACTTTC.

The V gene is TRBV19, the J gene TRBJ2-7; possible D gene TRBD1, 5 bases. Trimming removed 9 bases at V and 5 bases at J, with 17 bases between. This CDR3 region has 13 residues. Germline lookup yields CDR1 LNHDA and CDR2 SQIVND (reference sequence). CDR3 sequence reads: CASKGRATDEQYF. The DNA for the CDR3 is TGTGCCAGCAAGGGCAGGGCGACCGACGAGCAGTACTTC.